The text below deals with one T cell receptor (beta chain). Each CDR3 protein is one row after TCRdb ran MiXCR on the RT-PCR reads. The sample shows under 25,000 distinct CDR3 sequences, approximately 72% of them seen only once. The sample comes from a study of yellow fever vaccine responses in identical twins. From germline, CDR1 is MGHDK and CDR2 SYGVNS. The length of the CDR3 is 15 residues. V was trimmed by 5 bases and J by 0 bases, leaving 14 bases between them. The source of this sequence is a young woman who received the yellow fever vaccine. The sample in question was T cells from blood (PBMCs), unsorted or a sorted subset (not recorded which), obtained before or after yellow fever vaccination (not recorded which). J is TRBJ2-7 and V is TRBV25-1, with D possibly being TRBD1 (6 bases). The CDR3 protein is CASSPDRFYSYEQYV. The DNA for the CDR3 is TGTGCCAGCAGTCCTGACAGGTTCTACTCCTACGAGCAGTACGTC.